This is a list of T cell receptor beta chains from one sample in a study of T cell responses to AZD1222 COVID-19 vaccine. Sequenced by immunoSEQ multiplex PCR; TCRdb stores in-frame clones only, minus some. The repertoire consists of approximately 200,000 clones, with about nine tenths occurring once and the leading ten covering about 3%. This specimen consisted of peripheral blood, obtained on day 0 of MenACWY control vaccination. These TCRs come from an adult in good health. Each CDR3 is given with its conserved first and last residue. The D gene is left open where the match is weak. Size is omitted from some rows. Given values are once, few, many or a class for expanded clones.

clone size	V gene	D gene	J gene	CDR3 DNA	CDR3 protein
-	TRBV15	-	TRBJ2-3	TGTGCTACAACATCAGGGGCCACAGATACGCAGTATTTT	CATTSGATDTQYF
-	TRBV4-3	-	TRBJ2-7	TGCGCCAGCAGCCAAGATCAGGGGGGAAACGAGCAGTACTTC	CASSQDQGGNEQYF
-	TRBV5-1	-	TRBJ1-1	TGCGCCAGCTCGACGCAGGGGAACACTGAAGCTTTCTTT	CASSTQGNTEAFF
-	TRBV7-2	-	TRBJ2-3	TGTGCCAGCAGGGGCGGGAACACAGATACGCAGTATTTT	CASRGGNTDTQYF
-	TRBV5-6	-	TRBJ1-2	TGTGCCAGCAGCTTGGGACTCCTTGGCTACACCTTC	CASSLGLLGYTF
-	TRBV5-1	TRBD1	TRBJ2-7	TGCGCCAGCAGCCCTTTAGGAGGACAGGGTCACGAGCAGTACTTC	CASSPLGGQGHEQYF
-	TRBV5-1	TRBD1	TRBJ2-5	TGCGCCAGCAGCTTGGACGGGACAGGCCAAGAGACCCAGTACTTC	CASSLDGTGQETQYF
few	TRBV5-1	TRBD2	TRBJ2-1	TGCGCCAGCAGCTTGGCGTCAACTAGCGAGAGCTCCTACAATGAGCAGTTCTTC	CASSLASTSESSYNEQFF
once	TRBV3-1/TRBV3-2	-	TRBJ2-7	TGTGCCAGCAGCCAAGGCGGCGACAGATCCTACGAGCAGTACTTC	CASSQGGDRSYEQYF
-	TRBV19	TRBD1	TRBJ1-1	TGTGCCAGTTCTCGACAGGGTCGTTTGAGGACTGAAGCTTTCTTT	CASSRQGRLRTEAFF
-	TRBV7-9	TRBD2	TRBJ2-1	TGTGCCAGCAGCCGCATTCGCGGGAGCTCCTACAATGAGCAGTTCTTC	CASSRIRGSSYNEQFF
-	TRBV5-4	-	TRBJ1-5	TGTGCCAGCAGCCCCCCCCCGAGTTTGGCCGAGTGGGATAGCAATCAGCCCCAGCATTTT	CASSPPPSLAEWDSNQPQHF
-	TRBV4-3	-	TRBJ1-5	TGCGCCAGCAGCCAAGTGGGCGGCGAGGGGTTGATCGAGCCCCAGCATTTT	CASSQVGGEGLIEPQHF
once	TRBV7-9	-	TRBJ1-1	TGTGCCAGCAGCTCGACACTCGATATGAACACTGAAGCTTTCTTT	CASSSTLDMNTEAFF
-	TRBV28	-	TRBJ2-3	TGTGCCAGCACCTCACCCACAGGGATTGGGACAGATACGCAGTATTTT	CASTSPTGIGTDTQYF
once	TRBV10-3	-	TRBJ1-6	TGTGCCATCAGTCCGGGAAGGGACCATTCACCCCTCCACTTT	CAISPGRDHSPLHF
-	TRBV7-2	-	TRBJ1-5	TGTGCCAGCAGCTTTGGGGTTGCGATGCATCAGCCCCAGCATTTT	CASSFGVAMHQPQHF
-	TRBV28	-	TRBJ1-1	TGTGCCAGCAGTTTAGGGGGATCCGTTAACACTGAAGCTTTCTTT	CASSLGGSVNTEAFF
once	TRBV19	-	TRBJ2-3	TGTGCCAGTAGTATAGATAACATAGACGGGGCTACAGATACGCAGTATTTT	CASSIDNIDGATDTQYF
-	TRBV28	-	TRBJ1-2	TGTGCCAGCAGTCTCCAGGACAGAAGCTATGGCTACACCTTC	CASSLQDRSYGYTF
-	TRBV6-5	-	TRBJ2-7	TGTGCCAGCACCCCTTCGGGGGAGAACCTCGGCGAGCAGTACTTC	CASTPSGENLGEQYF
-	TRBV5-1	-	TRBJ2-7	TGCGCCAGCAGCCGCCCGCCGGTAAGAGACTTC	CASSRPPVRDF
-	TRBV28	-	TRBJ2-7	TGTGCCAGCTTGGTGTCAGGGAGGAACGAGCAGTACTTC	CASLVSGRNEQYF
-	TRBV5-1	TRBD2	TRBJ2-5	TGCGCCAGCAGCCCCGGACTAGCGGGAGAAGAGACCCAGTACTTC	CASSPGLAGEETQYF
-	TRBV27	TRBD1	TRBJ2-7	TGTGCCAGCAGTCCGGGACAGGCCCGCTCCTACGAGCAGTACTTC	CASSPGQARSYEQYF
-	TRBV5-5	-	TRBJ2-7	TGTGCCAGCAGCTTGGTTGGATTAACCTACGAGCAGTACTTC	CASSLVGLTYEQYF
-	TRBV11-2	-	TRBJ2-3	TGTGCCAGCAGCTTCGGGACGGCAGATACGCAGTATTTT	CASSFGTADTQYF
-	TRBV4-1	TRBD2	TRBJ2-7	TGCGCCAGCAGCCAAGATCTAGCGGGAGAGGTGGGGGAGCAGTACTTC	CASSQDLAGEVGEQYF
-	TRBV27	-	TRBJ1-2	TGTGCCAGCAGTATCGAACCCTCCCCTCGGGGCTATGGCTACACCTTC	CASSIEPSPRGYGYTF
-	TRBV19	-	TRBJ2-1	TGTGCCAGTAGTAGCCTCGGGAGCAATGAGCAGTTCTTC	CASSSLGSNEQFF